This T cell receptor beta chain was obtained from a study of blood T cell repertoires in COVID-19. On the study more broadly: Samples came from the United States, Italy and Spain, spanning acute and convalescent COVID-19. Sample material is recorded as cDNA or gDNA derived from T cells, B-cell-depleted T cells, or PBMCs.

In the original workflow: Reference gene primer amplification in the assay estimated nucleated cell counts. Repertoires were generated with immunoSEQ multiplex PCR, while TCRdb's copy carries only in-frame clones and drops some. V and J calls and clone size follow that table, whereas D and trimming were derived from the DNA. In the table there are a few hundred thousand clones, 70% to 90% of which are singletons. In germline, CDR1 is SNHLY, CDR2 FYNNEI. V lost 5 bases to trimming and J lost 4 bases; unmatched junction nucleotides: 6. The CDR3 contains 15 residues. The source material was peripheral blood. The TCR comes from a human donor in a cohort sampled during active COVID-19. The gene calls are TRBV2 and TRBJ2-1; TRBD1 matches 9 bases. This CDR3 reads CASSKDRGEYNEQFF. CDR3 bases: TGTGCCAGCAGTAAGGACAGGGGAGAATACAATGAGCAGTTCTTC.